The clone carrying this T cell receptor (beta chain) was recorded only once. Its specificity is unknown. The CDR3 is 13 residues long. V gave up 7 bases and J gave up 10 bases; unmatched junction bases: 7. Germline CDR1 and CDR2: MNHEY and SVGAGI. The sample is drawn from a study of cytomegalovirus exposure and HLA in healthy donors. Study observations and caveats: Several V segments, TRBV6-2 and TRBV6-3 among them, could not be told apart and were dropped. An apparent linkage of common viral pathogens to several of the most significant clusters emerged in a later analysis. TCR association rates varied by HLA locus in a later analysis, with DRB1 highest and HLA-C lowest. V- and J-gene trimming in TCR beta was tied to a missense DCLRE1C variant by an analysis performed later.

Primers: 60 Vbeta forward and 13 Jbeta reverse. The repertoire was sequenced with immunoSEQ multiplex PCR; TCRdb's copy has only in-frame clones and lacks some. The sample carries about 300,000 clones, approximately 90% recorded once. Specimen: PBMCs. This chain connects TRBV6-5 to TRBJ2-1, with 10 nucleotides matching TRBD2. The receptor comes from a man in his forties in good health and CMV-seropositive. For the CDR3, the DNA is TGTGCCAGCACCCAACCGGGACTAGCGGAGCAGTTCTTC. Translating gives CASTQPGLAEQFF.